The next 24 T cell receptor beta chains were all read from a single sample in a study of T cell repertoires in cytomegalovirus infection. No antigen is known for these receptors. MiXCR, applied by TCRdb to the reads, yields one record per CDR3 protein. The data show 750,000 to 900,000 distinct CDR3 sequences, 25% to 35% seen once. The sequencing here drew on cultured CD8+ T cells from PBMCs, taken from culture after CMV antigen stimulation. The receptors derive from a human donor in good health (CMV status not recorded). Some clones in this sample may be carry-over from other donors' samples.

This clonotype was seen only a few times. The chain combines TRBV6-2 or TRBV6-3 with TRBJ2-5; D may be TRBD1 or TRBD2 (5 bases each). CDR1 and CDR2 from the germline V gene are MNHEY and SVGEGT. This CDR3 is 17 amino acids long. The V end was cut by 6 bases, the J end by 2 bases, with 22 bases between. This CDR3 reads CASSATGTSGPQETQYF. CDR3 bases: TGTGCCAGCAGCGCGACCGGGACCTCAGGGCCTCAAGAGACCCAGTACTTC.

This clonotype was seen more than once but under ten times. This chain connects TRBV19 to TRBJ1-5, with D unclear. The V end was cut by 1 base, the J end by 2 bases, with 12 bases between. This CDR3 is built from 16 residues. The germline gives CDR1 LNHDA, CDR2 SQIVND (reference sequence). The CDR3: CASSIVSGWGNQPQHF. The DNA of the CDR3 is TGTGCCAGTAGTATAGTATCCGGGTGGGGCAATCAGCCCCAGCATTTT.

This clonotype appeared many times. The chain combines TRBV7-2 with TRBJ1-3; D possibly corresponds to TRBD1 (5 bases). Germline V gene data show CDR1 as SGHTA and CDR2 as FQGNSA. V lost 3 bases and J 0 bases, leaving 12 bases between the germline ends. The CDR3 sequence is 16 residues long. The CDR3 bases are TGTGCCAGCAGCTTTAACAGGCGCTACTCTGGAAACACCATATATTTT. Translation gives CASSFNRRYSGNTIYF. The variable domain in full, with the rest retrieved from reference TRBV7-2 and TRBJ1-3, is GAGVSQSPSNKVTEKGKDVELRCDPISGHTALYWYRQSLGQGLEFLIYFQGNSAPDKSGLPSDRFSAERTGGSVSTLTIQRTQQEDSAVYLCASSFNRRYSGNTIYFGEGSWLTVV.

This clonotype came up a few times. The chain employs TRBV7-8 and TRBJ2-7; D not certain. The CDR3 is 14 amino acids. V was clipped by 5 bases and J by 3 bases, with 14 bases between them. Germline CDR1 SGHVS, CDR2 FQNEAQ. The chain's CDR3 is CASSPGPGFYEQYV. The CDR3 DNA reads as TGTGCCAGCAGCCCCGGACCCGGATTCTACGAGCAGTACGTC.

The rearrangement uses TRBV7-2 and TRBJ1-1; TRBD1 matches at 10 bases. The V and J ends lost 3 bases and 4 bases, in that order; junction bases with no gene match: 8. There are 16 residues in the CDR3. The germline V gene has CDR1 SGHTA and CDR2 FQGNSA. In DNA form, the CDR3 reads TGTGCCAGCAGCTTCGGGACAGGGGTTAGAGGCACTGAAGCTTTCTTT. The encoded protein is CASSFGTGVRGTEAFF.

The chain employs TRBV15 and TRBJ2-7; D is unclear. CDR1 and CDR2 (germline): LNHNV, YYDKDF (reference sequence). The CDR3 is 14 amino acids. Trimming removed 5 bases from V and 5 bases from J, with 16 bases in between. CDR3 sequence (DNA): TGTGCCACCAGCTGGAACAGCCTTTTCAACGAGCAGTACTTC. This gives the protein CATSWNSLFNEQYF.

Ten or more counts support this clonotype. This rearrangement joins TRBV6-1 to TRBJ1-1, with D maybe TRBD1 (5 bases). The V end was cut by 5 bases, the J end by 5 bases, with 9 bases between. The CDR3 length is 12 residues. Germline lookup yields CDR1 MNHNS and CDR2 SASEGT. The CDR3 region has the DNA TGTGCCAGCAGTCCAGGGAAGACTGAAGCTTTCTTT. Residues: CASSPGKTEAFF.

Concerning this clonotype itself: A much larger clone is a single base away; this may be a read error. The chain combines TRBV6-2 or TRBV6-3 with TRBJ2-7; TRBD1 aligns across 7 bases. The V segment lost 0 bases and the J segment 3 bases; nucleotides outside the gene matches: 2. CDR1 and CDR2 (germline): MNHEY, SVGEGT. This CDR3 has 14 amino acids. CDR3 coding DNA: TGTGCCAGCAGTTACTCGGCAGGGGGCTACGAGCAGTACTTC. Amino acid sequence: CASSYSAGGYEQYF.

In DNA form, the CDR3 reads TGTGCCACCAGCAGAGAGTGGGCCAGTGCAACTAATGAAAAACTGTTTTTT. Encoded protein: CATSREWASATNEKLFF. The J gene is TRBJ1-4, the V gene TRBV15, with D unclear. Germline CDR1 LNHNV, CDR2 YYDKDF (reference sequence). The CDR3 is 17 amino acids. Trimming removed 0 bases at V and 0 bases at J, with 11 bases between.

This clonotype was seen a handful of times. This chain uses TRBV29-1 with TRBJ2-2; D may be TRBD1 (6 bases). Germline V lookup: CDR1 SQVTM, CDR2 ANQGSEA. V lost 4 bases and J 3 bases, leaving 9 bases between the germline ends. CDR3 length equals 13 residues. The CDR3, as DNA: TGCAGCGTTGCAGGGGTCGACACCGGGGAGCTGTTTTTT. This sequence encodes CSVAGVDTGELFF.

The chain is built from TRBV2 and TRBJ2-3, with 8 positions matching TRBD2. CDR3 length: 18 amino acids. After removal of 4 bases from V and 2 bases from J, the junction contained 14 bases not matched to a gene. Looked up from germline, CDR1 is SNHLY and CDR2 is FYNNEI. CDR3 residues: CASSGYPDSGAYTDTQYF. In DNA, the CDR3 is TGTGCCAGCAGTGGATATCCAGATAGCGGGGCATACACAGATACGCAGTATTTT.

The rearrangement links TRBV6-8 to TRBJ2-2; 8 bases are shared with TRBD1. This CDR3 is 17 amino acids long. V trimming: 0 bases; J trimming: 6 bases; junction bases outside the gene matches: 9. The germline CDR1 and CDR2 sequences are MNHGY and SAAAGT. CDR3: CASSYSSQGAGAGELFF. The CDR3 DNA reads TGTGCCAGCAGTTACTCGAGCCAGGGGGCTGGGGCCGGGGAGCTGTTTTTT.

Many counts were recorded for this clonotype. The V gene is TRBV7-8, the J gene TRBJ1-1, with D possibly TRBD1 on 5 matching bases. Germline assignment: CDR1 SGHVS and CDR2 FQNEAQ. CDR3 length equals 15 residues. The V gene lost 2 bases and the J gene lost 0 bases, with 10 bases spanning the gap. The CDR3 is CASSLWQGVNTEAFF. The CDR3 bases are TGTGCCAGCAGCTTATGGCAGGGCGTGAACACTGAAGCTTTCTTT.

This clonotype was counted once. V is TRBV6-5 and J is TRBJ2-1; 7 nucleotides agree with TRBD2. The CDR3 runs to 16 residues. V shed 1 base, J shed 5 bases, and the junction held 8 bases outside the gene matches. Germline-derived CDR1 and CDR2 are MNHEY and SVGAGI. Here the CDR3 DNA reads TGTGCCAGCAGTTACTATCCGGGGGGTCGGCACAATGAGCAGTTCTTC. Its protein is CASSYYPGGRHNEQFF.

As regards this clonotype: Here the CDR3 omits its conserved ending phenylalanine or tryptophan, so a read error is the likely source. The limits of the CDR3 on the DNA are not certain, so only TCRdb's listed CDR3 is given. CDR3: CAAAGQYYGYTC. The gene calls are TRBV25-1 and TRBJ1-2; TRBD1, as called in the table, went unchecked against the DNA. The CDR3 region is 12 residues in length, termini included. Looked up from germline, CDR1 is MGHDK and CDR2 is SYGVNS.

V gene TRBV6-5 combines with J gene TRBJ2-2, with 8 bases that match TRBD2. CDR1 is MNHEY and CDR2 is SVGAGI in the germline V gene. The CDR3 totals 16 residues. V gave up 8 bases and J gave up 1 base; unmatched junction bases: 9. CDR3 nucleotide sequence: TGTGCCAGCGCTTCGTACACTAGCGGGAACACCGGGGAGCTGTTTTTT. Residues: CASASYTSGNTGELFF.

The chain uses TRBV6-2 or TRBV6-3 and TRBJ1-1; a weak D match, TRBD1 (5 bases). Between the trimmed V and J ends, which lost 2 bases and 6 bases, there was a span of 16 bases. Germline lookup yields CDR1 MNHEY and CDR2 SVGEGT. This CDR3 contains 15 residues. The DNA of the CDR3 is TGTGCCAGCAGTTACGTGGGCAGGGAAAACCCTGAAGCTTTCTTT. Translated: CASSYVGRENPEAFF.

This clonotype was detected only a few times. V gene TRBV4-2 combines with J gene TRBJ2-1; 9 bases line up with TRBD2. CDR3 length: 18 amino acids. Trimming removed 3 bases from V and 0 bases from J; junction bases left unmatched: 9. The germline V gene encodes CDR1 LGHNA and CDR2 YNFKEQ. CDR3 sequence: CASSQGLAVTSSYNEQFF. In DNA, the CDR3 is TGTGCCAGCAGCCAGGGACTAGCAGTTACAAGCTCCTACAATGAGCAGTTCTTC.

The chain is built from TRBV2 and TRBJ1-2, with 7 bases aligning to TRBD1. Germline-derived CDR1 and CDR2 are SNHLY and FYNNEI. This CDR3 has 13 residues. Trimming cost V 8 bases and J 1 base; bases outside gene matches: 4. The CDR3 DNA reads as TGTGCCAGCCTCGACAGGGTTAACTATGGCTACACCTTC. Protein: CASLDRVNYGYTF.

The CDR3 nucleotides are TGTGCCGGACTGAACGCGAACACCGGGGAGCTGTTTTTT. This gives the protein CAGLNANTGELFF. The chain combines TRBV10-3 with TRBJ2-2, with TRBD2 as a possible D gene (5 bases). This CDR3 is 13 amino acids long. V lost 11 bases and J lost 0, with 10 bases in between. Germline CDR1 ENHRY, CDR2 SYGVKD.

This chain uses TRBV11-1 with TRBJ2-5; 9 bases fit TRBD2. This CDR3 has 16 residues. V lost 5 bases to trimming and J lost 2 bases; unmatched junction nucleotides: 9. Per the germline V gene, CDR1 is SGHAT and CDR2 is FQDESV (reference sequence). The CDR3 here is CASSVRTSGLQETQYF. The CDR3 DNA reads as TGTGCCAGCAGCGTTAGAACTAGCGGGTTACAAGAGACCCAGTACTTC. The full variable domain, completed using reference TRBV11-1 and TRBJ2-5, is EAEVAQSPRYKITEKSQAVAFWCDPISGHATLYWYRQILGQGPELLVQFQDESVVDDSQLPKDRFSAERLKGVDSTLKIQPAELGDSAMYLCASSVRTSGLQETQYFGPGTRLLVL.

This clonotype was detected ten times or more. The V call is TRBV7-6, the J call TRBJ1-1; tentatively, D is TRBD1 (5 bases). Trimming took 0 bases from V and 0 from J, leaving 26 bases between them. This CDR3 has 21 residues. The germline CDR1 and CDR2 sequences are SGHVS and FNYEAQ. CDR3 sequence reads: CASSLAPGADVGDFMNTEAFF. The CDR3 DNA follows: TGTGCCAGCAGCTTAGCGCCCGGGGCAGACGTAGGGGATTTTATGAACACTGAAGCTTTCTTT.

Here the CDR3 DNA reads TGTGCCAGCAGGCCTGATCAGGGGTGGGGACAGCCCCAGCATTTT. Protein sequence: CASRPDQGWGQPQHF. The chain couples TRBV27 to TRBJ1-5, with a weak D call TRBD1 (6 bases). The CDR3 contains 15 residues. Trimming removed 6 bases at V and 7 bases at J, with 19 bases between. Germline CDR1 is MNHEY and CDR2 is SMNVEV (reference sequence).

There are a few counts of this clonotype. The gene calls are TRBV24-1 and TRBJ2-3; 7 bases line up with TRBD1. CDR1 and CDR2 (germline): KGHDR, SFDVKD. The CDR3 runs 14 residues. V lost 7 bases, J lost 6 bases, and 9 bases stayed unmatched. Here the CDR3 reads CATRKEDRLDTQYF. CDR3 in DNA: TGTGCCACCAGAAAAGAGGACAGGTTGGATACGCAGTATTTT.